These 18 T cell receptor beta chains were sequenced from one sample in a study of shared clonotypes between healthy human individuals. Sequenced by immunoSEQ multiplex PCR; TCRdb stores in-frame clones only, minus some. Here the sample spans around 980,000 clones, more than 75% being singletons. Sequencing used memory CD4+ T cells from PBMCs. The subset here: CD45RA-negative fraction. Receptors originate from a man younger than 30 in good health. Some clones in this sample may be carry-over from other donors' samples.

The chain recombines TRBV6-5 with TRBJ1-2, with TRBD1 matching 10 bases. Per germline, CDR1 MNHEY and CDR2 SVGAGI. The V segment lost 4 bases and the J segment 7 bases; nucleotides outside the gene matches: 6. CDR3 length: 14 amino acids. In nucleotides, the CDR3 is TGTGCCAGCAGTTCGGGACAGGGGATGAGTGGCTACACCTTC. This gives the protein CASSSGQGMSGYTF.

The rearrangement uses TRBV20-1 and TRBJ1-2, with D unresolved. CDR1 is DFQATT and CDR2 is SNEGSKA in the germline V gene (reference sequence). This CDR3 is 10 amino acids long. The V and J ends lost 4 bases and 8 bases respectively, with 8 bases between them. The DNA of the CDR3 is TGCAGTGCTATTTTTAACGGCTACACCTTC. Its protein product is CSAIFNGYTF.

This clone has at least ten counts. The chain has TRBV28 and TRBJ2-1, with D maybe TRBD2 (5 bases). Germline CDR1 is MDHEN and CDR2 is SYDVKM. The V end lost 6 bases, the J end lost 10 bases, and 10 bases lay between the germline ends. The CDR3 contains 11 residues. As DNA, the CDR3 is TGTGCCAGCAGCGTAACTAGAGAGCAGTTCTTC. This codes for CASSVTREQFF.

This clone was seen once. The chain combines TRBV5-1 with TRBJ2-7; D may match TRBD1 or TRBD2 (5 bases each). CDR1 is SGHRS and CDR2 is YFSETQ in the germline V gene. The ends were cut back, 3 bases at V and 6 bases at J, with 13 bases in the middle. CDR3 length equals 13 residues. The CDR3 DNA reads TGCGCCAGCAGCTCCGACGGGACCCTCGAGCAGTACTTC. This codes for CASSSDGTLEQYF.

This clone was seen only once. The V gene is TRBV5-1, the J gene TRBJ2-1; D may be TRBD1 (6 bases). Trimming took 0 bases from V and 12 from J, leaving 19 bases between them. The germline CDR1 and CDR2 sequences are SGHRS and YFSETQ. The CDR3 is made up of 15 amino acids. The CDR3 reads CASSLAPGPGAGQFF. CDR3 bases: TGCGCCAGCAGCTTGGCCCCGGGTCCAGGGGCGGGGCAGTTCTTC.

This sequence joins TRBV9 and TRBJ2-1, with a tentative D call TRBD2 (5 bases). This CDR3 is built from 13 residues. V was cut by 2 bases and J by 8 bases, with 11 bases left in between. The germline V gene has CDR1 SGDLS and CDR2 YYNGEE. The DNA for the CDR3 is TGTGCCAGCAGCGTTGGGAGTGTCCATGAGCAGTTCTTC. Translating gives CASSVGSVHEQFF.

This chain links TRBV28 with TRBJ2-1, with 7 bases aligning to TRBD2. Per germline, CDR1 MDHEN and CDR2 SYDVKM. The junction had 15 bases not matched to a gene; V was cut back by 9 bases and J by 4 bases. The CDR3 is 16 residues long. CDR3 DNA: TGTGCCAGTCGCCGAGGCGGGAGCCCGCTATACAATGAGCAGTTCTTC. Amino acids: CASRRGGSPLYNEQFF. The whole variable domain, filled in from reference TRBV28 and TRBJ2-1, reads DVKVTQSSRYLVKRTGEKVFLECVQDMDHENMFWYRQDPGLGLRLIYFSYDVKMKEKGDIPEGYSVSREKKERFSLILESASTNQTSMYLCASRRGGSPLYNEQFFGPGTRLTVL.

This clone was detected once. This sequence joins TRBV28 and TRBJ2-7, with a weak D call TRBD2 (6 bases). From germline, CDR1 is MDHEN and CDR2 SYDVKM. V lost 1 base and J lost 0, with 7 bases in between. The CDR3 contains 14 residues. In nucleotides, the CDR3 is TGTGCCAGCAGTTTATTGCGGGGCTCCTACGAGCAGTACTTC. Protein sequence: CASSLLRGSYEQYF.

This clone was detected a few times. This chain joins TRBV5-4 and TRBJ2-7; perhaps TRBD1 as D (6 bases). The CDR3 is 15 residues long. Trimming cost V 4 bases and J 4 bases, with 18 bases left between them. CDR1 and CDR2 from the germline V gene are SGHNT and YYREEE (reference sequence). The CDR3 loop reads CASSATRGNGYEQYF. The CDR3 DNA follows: TGTGCCAGCAGCGCAACAAGGGGGAACGGGTACGAGCAGTACTTC.

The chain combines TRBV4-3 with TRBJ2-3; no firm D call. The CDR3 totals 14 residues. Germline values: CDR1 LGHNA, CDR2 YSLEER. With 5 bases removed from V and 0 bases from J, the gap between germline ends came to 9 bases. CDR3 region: CASSAYSSTDTQYF. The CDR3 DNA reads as TGCGCCAGCAGCGCGTATTCTAGCACAGATACGCAGTATTTT.

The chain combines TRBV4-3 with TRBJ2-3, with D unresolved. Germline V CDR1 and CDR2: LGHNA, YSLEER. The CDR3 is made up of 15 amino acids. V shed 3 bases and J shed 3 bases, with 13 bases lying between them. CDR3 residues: CASSHLPLGTDTQYF. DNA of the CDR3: TGCGCCAGCAGCCACTTACCCCTCGGGACAGATACGCAGTATTTT.

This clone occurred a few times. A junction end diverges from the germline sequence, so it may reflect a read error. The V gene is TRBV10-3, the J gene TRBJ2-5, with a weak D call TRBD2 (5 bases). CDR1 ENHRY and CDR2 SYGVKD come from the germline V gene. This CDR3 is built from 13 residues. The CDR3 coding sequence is TGTGCCATCAGTGAGGCTAGGGAGAAGACCAAGTACTTC. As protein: CAISEAREKTKYF.

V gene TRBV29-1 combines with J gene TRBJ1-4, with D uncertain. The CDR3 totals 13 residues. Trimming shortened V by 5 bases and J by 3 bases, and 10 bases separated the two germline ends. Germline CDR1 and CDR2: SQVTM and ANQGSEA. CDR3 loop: CSVRTLANEKLFF. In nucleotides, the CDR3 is TGCAGCGTTAGGACGCTGGCTAATGAAAAACTGTTTTTT.

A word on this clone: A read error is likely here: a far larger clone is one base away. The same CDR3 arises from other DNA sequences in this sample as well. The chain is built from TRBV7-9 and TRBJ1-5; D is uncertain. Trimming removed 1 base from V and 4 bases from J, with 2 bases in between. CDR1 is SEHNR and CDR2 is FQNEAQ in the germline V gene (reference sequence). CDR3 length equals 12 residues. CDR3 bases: TGTGCCAGCAGCTTAGATAATCAGCCCCAGCATTTT. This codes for CASSLDNQPQHF.

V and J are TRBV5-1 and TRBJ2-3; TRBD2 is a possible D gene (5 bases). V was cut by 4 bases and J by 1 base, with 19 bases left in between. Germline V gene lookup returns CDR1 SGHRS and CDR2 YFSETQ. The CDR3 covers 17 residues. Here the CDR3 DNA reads TGCGCCAGCAGCAGCGGACCGGGAAAGAGGGGCACAGATACGCAGTATTTT. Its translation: CASSSGPGKRGTDTQYF.

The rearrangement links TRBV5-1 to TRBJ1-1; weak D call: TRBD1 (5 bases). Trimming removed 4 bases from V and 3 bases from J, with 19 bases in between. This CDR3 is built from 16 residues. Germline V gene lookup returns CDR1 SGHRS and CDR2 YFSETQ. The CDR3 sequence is CASSPKGAGEDTEAFF. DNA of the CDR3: TGCGCCAGCAGCCCGAAAGGGGCAGGTGAGGACACTGAAGCTTTCTTT.

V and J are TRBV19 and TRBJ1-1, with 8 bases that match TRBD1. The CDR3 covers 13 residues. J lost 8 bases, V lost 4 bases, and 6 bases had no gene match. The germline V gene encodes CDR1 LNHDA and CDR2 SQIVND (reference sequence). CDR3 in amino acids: CASSTNRDREAFF. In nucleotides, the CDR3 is TGTGCCAGTAGTACGAACCGGGACAGGGAAGCTTTCTTT.

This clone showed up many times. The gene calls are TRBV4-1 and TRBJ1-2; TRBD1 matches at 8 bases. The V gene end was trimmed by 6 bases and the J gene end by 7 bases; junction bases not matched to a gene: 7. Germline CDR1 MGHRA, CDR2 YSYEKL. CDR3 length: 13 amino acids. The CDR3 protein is CASSKDREFGYTF. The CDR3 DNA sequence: TGCGCCAGCAGTAAGGACAGGGAGTTTGGCTACACCTTC.